This T cell receptor beta chain came from a study of blood T cell repertoires in COVID-19. Turning to the study itself: COVID-19 samples from acute and convalescent phases originated in the United States, Italy and Spain.

The CDR3 numbers 17 amino acids, ends counted. Data came from immunoSEQ multiplex PCR; TCRdb stores just in-frame clones and leaves some out. The sample comprises some 110,000 clones, 70% to 85% of which are singletons, and 7.5% rests with the top ten. Points on this clone: The DNA is left out, because the CDR3 cannot be placed on it with certainty; the CDR3 is given as TCRdb lists it.

The V and J genes are TRBV21-1 and TRBJ2-7; TRBD1, the table's D call, lacks a check against the DNA. TRBV21-1 is marked as a pseudogene. Input material: peripheral blood. The TCR comes from an older man with active or convalescent COVID-19. This CDR3 reads CASSFGWGSNLTYEQYF.